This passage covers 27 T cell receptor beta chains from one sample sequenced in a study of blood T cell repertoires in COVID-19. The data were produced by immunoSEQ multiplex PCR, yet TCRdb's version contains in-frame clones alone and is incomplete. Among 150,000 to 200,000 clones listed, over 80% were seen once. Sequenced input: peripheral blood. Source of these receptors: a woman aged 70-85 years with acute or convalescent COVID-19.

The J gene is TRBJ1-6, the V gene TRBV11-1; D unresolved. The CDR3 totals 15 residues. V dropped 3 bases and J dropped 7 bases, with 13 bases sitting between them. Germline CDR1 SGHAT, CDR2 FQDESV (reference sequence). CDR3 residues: CASSFQRIGNSPLHF. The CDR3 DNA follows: TGTGCCAGCAGCTTCCAGCGAATCGGAAATTCACCCCTCCACTTT.

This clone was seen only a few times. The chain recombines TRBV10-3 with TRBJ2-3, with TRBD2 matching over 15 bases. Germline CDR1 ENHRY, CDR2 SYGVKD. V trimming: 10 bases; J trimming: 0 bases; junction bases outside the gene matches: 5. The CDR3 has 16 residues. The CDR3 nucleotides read TGTGCCACCGGGACTAGCGGGAGGCTTAGCACAGATACGCAGTATTTT. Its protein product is CATGTSGRLSTDTQYF.

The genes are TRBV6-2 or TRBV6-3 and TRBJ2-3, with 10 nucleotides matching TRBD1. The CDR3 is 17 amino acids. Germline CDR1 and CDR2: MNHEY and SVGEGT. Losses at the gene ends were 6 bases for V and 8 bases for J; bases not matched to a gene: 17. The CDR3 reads CASSSSGTGATRGTQYF. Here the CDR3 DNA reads TGTGCCAGCAGCTCCTCCGGGACAGGGGCAACTCGGGGTACGCAGTATTTT.

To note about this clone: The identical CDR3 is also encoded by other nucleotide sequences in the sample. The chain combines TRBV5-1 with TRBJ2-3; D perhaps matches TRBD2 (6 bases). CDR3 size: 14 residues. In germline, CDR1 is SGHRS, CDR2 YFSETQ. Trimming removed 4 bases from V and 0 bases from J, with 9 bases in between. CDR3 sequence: CASSPGTSTDTQYF. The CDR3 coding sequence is TGCGCCAGCAGCCCAGGGACTAGCACAGATACGCAGTATTTT.

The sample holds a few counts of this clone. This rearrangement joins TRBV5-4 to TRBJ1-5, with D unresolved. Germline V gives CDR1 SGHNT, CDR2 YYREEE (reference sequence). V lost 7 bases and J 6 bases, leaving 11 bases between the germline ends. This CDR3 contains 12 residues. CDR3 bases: TGTGCCAGCTCGATGGGAGGTCAGCCCCAGCATTTT. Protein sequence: CASSMGGQPQHF. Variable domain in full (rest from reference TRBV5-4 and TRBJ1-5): ETGVTQSPTHLIKTRGQQVTLRCSSQSGHNTVSWYQQALGQGPQFIFQYYREEENGRGNFPPRFSGLQFPNYSSELNVNALELDDSALYLCASSMGGQPQHFGDGTRLSIL.

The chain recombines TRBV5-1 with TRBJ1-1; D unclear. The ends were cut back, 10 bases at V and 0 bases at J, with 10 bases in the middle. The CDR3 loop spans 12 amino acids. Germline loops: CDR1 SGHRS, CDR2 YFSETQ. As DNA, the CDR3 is TGCGCCGGACTACAGTTGAACACTGAAGCTTTCTTT. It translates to CAGLQLNTEAFF.

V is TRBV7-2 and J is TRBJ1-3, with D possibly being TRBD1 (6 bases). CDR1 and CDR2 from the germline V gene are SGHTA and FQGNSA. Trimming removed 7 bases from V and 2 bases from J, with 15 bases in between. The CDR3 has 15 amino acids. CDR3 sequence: CASIFLTGPGNTIYF. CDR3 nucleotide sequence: TGTGCCAGCATCTTCCTCACAGGGCCTGGAAACACCATATATTTT.

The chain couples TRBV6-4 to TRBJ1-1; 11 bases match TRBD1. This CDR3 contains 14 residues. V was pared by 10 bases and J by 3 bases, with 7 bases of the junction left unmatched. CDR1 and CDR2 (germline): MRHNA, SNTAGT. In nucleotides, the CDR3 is TGTGCCAACCAAAGGGACAGGGGGGACACTGAAGCTTTCTTT. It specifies CANQRDRGDTEAFF.

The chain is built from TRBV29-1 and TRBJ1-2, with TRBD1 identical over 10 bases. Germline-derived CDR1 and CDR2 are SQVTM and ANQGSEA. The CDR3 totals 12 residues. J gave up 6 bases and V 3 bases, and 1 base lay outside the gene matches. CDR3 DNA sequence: TGCAGCGTTGAGACAGGGGGCGATGGCTACACCTTC. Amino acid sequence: CSVETGGDGYTF.

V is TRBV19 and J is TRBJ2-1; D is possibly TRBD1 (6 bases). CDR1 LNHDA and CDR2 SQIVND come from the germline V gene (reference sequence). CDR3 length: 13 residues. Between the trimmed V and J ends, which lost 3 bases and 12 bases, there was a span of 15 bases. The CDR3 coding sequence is TGTGCCAGTAGTATGAGGGGGACGAAAGTGCAGTTCTTC. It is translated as CASSMRGTKVQFF.

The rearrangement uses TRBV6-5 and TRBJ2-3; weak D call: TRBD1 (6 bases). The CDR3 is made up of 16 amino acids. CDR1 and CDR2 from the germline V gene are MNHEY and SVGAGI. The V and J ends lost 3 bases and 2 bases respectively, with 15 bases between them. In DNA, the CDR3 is TGTGCCAGCAGTTATGATCGGGACACCTACACAGATACGCAGTATTTT. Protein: CASSYDRDTYTDTQYF.

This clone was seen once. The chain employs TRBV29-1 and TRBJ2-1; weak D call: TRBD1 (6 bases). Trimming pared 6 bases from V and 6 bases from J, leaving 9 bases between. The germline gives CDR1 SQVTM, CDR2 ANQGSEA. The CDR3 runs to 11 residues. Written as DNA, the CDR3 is TGCAGCGTCGGACAGTTCAATGAGCAGTTCTTC. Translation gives CSVGQFNEQFF.

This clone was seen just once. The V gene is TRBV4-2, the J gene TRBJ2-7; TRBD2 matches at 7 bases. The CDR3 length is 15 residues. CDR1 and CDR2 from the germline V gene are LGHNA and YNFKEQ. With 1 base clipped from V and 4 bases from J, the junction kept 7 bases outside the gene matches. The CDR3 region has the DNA TGTGCCAGCAGCCAAGCGGTCGGCGGGGGTTACGAGCAGTACTTC. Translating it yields CASSQAVGGGYEQYF.

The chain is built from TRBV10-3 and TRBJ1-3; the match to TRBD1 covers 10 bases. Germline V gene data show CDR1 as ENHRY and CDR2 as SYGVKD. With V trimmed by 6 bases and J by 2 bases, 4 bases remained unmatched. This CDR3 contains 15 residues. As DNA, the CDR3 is TGTGCCATCAGCCCGGGACAGGGGACTGGAAACACCATATATTTT. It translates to CAISPGQGTGNTIYF.

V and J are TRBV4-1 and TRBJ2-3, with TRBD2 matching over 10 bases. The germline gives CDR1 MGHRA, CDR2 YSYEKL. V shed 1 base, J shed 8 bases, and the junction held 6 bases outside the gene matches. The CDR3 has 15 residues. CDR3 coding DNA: TGCGCCAGCAGCCAAGGGCTAGCGGGGGAGGGTACGCAGTATTTT. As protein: CASSQGLAGEGTQYF.

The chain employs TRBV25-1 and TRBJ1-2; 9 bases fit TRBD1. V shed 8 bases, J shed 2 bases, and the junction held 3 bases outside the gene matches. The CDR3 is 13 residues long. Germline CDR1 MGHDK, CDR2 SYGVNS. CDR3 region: CASRDRANYGYTF. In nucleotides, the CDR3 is TGTGCCAGCCGGGACAGGGCAAACTATGGCTACACCTTC.

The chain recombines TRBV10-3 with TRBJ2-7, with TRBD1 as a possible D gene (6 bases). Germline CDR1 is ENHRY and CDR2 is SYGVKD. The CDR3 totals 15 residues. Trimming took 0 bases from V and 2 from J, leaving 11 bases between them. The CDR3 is CAISESRQGTYEQYF. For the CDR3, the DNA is TGTGCCATCAGTGAGTCTAGGCAGGGGACCTACGAGCAGTACTTC.

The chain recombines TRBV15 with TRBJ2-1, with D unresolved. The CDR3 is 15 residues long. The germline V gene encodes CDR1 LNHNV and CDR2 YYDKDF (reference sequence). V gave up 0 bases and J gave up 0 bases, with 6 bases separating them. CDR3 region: CATSRDPSSYNEQFF. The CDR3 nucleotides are TGTGCCACCAGCAGAGACCCTAGCTCCTACAATGAGCAGTTCTTC.

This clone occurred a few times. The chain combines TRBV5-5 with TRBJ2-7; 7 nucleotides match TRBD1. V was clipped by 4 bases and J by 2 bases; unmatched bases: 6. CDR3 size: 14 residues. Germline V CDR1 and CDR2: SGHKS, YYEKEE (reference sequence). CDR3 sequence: CASSGGDRAYEQYF. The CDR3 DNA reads TGTGCCAGCAGCGGGGGCGACAGGGCCTACGAGCAGTACTTC.

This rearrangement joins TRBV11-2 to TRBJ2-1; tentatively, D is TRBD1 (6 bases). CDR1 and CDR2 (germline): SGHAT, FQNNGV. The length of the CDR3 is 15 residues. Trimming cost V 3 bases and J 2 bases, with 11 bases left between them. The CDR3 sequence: CASSFGDTTYNEQFF. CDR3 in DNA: TGTGCCAGCAGCTTCGGGGACACTACCTACAATGAGCAGTTCTTC.

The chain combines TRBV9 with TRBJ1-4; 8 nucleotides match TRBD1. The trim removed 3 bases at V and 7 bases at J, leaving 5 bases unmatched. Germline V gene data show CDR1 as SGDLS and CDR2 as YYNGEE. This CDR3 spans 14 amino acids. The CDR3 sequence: CASSAGGWAEKLFF. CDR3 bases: TGTGCCAGCAGCGCAGGGGGCTGGGCTGAAAAACTGTTTTTT.

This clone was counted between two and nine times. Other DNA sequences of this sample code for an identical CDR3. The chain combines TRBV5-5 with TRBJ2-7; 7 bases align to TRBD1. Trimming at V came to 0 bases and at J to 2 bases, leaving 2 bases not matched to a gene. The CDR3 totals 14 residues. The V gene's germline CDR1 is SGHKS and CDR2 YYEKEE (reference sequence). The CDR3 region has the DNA TGTGCCAGCAGCTTGGGACAGGGAGCCTACGAGCAGTACTTC. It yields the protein CASSLGQGAYEQYF.

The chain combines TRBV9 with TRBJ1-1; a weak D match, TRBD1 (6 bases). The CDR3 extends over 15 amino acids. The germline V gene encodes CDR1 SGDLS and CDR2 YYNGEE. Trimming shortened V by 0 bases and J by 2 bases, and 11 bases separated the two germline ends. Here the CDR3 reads CASSVGGRGNTEAFF. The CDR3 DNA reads TGTGCCAGCAGCGTAGGAGGCAGGGGAAACACTGAAGCTTTCTTT.

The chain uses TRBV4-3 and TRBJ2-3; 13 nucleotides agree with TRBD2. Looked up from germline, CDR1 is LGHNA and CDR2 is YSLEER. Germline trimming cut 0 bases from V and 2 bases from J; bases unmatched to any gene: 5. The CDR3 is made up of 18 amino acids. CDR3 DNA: TGCGCCAGCAGCCAAGATCTACTAGCGGGGGGGTACACAGATACGCAGTATTTT. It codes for CASSQDLLAGGYTDTQYF.

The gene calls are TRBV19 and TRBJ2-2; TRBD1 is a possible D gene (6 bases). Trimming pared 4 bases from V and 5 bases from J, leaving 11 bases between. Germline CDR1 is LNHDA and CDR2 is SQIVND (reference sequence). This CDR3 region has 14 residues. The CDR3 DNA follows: TGTGCCAGTAGTACCCAGGGGAAGACCGGGGAGCTGTTTTTT. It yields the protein CASSTQGKTGELFF.

The CDR3 sequence: CATSDAGLPEAFF. DNA for the CDR3: TGTGCCACCAGTGATGCGGGACTCCCTGAAGCTTTCTTT. The genes are TRBV24-1 and TRBJ1-1; the D gene is possibly TRBD1 (5 bases). V was shortened by 3 bases and J by 6 bases, with 10 bases between the two germline ends. Germline CDR1 reads KGHDR; CDR2 reads SFDVKD. There are 13 residues in the CDR3.

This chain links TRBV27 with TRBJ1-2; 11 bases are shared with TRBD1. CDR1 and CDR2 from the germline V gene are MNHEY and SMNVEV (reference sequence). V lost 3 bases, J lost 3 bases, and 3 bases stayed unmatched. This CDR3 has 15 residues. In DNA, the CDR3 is TGTGCCAGCAGTTTGGGGACAGGGGGGTACTATGGCTACACCTTC. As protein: CASSLGTGGYYGYTF.